The 18 T cell receptor beta chains listed next were all sequenced from one sample in a study of human CD8 memory T cell subsets. UMI-labeled 5' RACE was used, and it produced the TCR beta libraries. TCRdb re-called the 5' RACE reads and shows each CDR3 protein once, DNA omitted. This sample's clone table lists around 10,000 distinct CDR3 sequences. The sample comprised CD8+ stem-like memory T cells (TSCM and TCM) sorted from PBMCs. Subset reported: stem-like memory CD8 T cells (TSTEM), CCR7+ PD-1- TIGIT-. Receptors were obtained from a human donor in good health.

The chain is built from TRBV2 and TRBJ2-7; TCRdb calls TRBD1, which cannot be checked without DNA. The germline V gene has CDR1 SNHLY and CDR2 FYNNEI. The CDR3 sequence is 15 residues long. CDR3 loop: CASSEESGTFYEQYF.

The J gene is TRBJ2-7, the V gene TRBV3-1; TCRdb picks TRBD1, but there is no DNA to check that call. This CDR3 is built from 17 residues. Germline V gene data show CDR1 as LGHDT and CDR2 as YNNKEL (reference sequence). CDR3 residues: CASSQGHGQRFTYEQYF.

V gene TRBV7-9 combines with J gene TRBJ2-7. The CDR3 extends over 14 amino acids. Germline CDR1 is SEHNR and CDR2 is FQNEAQ (reference sequence). The chain's CDR3 is CASSSTTVPYEQYF.

This clonotype ranks as medium-sized in terms of frequency. The genes are TRBV3-1 and TRBJ2-1. Per germline, CDR1 LGHDT and CDR2 YNNKEL (reference sequence). This CDR3 is 16 amino acids long. CDR3 amino acids: CASSQLNSVVGNEQFF.

This chain joins TRBV20-1 and TRBJ2-7; TCRdb selects TRBD1, and the lack of DNA leaves this call unchecked. This CDR3 has 11 residues. Germline CDR1 and CDR2: DFQATT and SNEGSKA (reference sequence). The CDR3: CSAQGGYEQYF.

This chain joins TRBV13 and TRBJ2-1. CDR3 size: 14 residues. Germline loops: CDR1 PRHDT, CDR2 FYEKMQ (reference sequence). CDR3 residues: CASSWSESRTEQFF.

V is TRBV7-9 and J is TRBJ2-5. Germline V gene sequence: CDR1 SEHNR, CDR2 FQNEAQ (reference sequence). The CDR3 runs to 15 residues. The chain's CDR3 is CASGIGLPLEETQYF. Full variable domain (missing parts from reference TRBV7-9 and TRBJ2-5): DTGVSQNPRHKITKRGQNVTFRCDPISEHNRLYWYRQTLGQGPEFLTYFQNEAQLEKSRLLSDRFSAERPKGSFSTLEIQRTEQGDSAMYLCASGIGLPLEETQYFGPGTRLLVL.

This chain uses TRBV7-9 with TRBJ2-7; TCRdb reports TRBD2, a call that lacks DNA to check it against. The CDR3 loop spans 17 amino acids. Germline V gene lookup returns CDR1 SEHNR and CDR2 FQNEAQ (reference sequence). The CDR3 sequence is CASSFSPGASGTYEQYF.

The gene calls are TRBV5-6 and TRBJ2-5. The V gene's germline CDR1 is SGHDT and CDR2 YYEEEE. The CDR3 consists of 14 residues. CDR3 sequence: CASSLQLGSETQYF.

CDR3 in amino acids: CASSKGEGQGISYNEQFF. The chain has TRBV3-1 and TRBJ2-1; the D gene TCRdb calls, TRBD1, cannot be checked with no DNA. In germline, CDR1 is LGHDT, CDR2 YNNKEL (reference sequence). The CDR3 spans 18 residues.

The chain uses TRBV20-1 and TRBJ2-7; TCRdb outputs TRBD2, but without DNA this stays unchecked. Looked up from germline, CDR1 is DFQATT and CDR2 is SNEGSKA (reference sequence). This CDR3 contains 14 residues. The CDR3 reads CSAWERGSGYEQYF.

The gene calls are TRBV6-2 or TRBV6-3 and TRBJ2-7; TCRdb's D call, TRBD1, is unchecked because there is no DNA. The CDR3 totals 14 residues. Per germline, CDR1 MNHEY and CDR2 SVGEGT. The CDR3 sequence: CASSYGTKNYEQYF.

The rearrangement uses TRBV28 and TRBJ2-7; checking the TCRdb D call of TRBD2 is not possible without DNA. Per germline, CDR1 MDHEN and CDR2 SYDVKM. The CDR3 covers 16 residues. The CDR3 reads CASSLLSLAGNYEQYF.

V usage is TRBV5-6 and J usage is TRBJ2-1; lacking DNA, the TRBD1 call made by TCRdb goes unchecked. Germline CDR1 and CDR2: SGHDT and YYEEEE. This CDR3 is 14 amino acids long. The CDR3 sequence: CASSPPTGSNEQFF.

The V and J genes are TRBV15 and TRBJ2-7; absent DNA, TCRdb's TRBD1 call cannot be checked. In germline, CDR1 is LNHNV, CDR2 YYDKDF (reference sequence). This CDR3 is built from 16 residues. The CDR3 spells CATSRDLGTGGREQYF.

CDR3 sequence reads: CASSLGSGVEQFF. The chain uses TRBV7-3 and TRBJ2-1; TCRdb's D call, TRBD1, is unchecked because there is no DNA. In germline, CDR1 is SGHTA, CDR2 FQGTGA. The CDR3 sequence is 13 residues long.

This sequence joins TRBV7-6 and TRBJ1-1; TCRdb designates TRBD1, a call that cannot be tested without DNA. Germline lookup yields CDR1 SGHVS and CDR2 FNYEAQ. The CDR3 has 13 amino acids. CDR3 in amino acids: CASSLGGSTEAFF.

This chain joins TRBV12-3 or TRBV12-4 and TRBJ2-3; there is no DNA to check the TCRdb D call of TRBD2. This CDR3 is 16 amino acids long. The CDR3 is CASTGGDRTSTDTQYF.